This TCR beta chain emerged from a study of blood T cell repertoires in COVID-19. CDR1 SGHRS and CDR2 YFSETQ come from the germline V gene. V was clipped by 0 bases and J by 4 bases, with 13 bases between them. The CDR3 covers 16 residues. Repertoires were generated with immunoSEQ multiplex PCR, while TCRdb's copy carries only in-frame clones and drops some. The repertoire holds 260,000 or so clones, with 75% to 85% as singletons. The sample consisted of peripheral blood. The gene calls are TRBV5-1 and TRBJ2-2; a weak D match, TRBD2 (6 bases). The sequence was obtained from a woman in her seventies with acute or convalescent COVID-19. CDR3 DNA: TGCGCCAGCAGCTTGGGCCAAACCGGGGGCACCGGGGAGCTGTTTTTT. Its translation: CASSLGQTGGTGELFF.